This passage covers 19 T cell receptor beta chains from one sample sequenced in a study of cytomegalovirus exposure and HLA in healthy donors. The assay was immunoSEQ multiplex PCR, and TCRdb's table has in-frame clones only and misses some. The table lists fewer than 85,000 clones, roughly 89% of them singletons. The sample was PBMCs. All receptors come from a woman under 30 in good health and CMV-seropositive.

The chain employs TRBV5-4 and TRBJ2-3; D is possibly TRBD1 (5 bases). CDR3 length equals 16 residues. V was shortened by 0 bases and J by 2 bases, with 13 bases between the two germline ends. Germline assignment: CDR1 SGHNT and CDR2 YYREEE (reference sequence). The CDR3 coding sequence is TGTGCCAGCAGCTTGGGGCAGGGTGGAACCACAGATACGCAGTATTTT. It is translated as CASSLGQGGTTDTQYF.

This chain joins TRBV4-1 and TRBJ2-1, with 11 bases matching TRBD1. The CDR3 length is 15 residues. Per germline, CDR1 MGHRA and CDR2 YSYEKL. V dropped 8 bases and J dropped 3; count of bases not matched to a gene: 6. CDR3 nucleotides: TGCGCCAGCGCCAGGGGGACAGGGGGCTACAATGAGCAGTTCTTC. It specifies CASARGTGGYNEQFF.

The sample holds one count of this clone. The chain employs TRBV4-1 and TRBJ2-7; 8 nucleotides line up with TRBD1. V was clipped by 0 bases and J by 0 bases; unmatched bases: 1. CDR3 size: 15 residues. The V gene's germline CDR1 is MGHRA and CDR2 YSYEKL. CDR3 sequence (DNA): TGCGCCAGCAGCCAAGACAGGGGGCCCTCCTACGAGCAGTACTTC. It translates to CASSQDRGPSYEQYF.

The V and J genes are TRBV27 and TRBJ1-5, with a possible D match to TRBD1 (6 bases). There are 19 residues in the CDR3. Trimming shortened V by 6 bases and J by 7 bases, and 31 bases separated the two germline ends. Looked up from germline, CDR1 is MNHEY and CDR2 is SMNVEV (reference sequence). This CDR3 is CASSQSLMGAPPLRQPQHF. CDR3 sequence (DNA): TGTGCCAGCAGCCAATCCCTGATGGGGGCCCCCCCACTTCGACAGCCCCAGCATTTT.

The chain combines TRBV19 with TRBJ2-3; D is undetermined. The germline gives CDR1 LNHDA, CDR2 SQIVND (reference sequence). Trimming cost V 5 bases and J 9 bases, with 12 bases left between them. The CDR3 is made up of 12 amino acids. In nucleotides, the CDR3 is TGTGCCAGTAGTTATTTCGGCGGAACGCAGTATTTT. It yields the protein CASSYFGGTQYF.

This clone has only one observation. The chain is built from TRBV5-1 and TRBJ1-1; D gene unclear. This CDR3 is 14 amino acids long. From germline, CDR1 is SGHRS and CDR2 YFSETQ. V lost 0 bases and J 7 bases, leaving 13 bases between the germline ends. As DNA, the CDR3 is TGCGCCAGCAGCTTGGGCCCGCTCCGGGGTGAAGCTTTCTTT. Amino acids: CASSLGPLRGEAFF.

The CDR3 nucleotides are TGTGCCAGCGCCCCTCGGACAGAAATCAGCGAGCAGTACTTC. It is translated as CASAPRTEISEQYF. The chain employs TRBV28 and TRBJ2-7, with D maybe TRBD1 (6 bases). The germline gives CDR1 MDHEN, CDR2 SYDVKM. The CDR3 has 14 residues. Trimming left V 8 bases short and J 6 bases short, with 20 bases between. Combining the CDR3 with reference TRBV28 and TRBJ2-7 gives the whole variable domain DVKVTQSSRYLVKRTGEKVFLECVQDMDHENMFWYRQDPGLGLRLIYFSYDVKMKEKGDIPEGYSVSREKKERFSLILESASTNQTSMYLCASAPRTEISEQYFGPGTRLTVT.

The chain employs TRBV7-9 and TRBJ1-6; D is undetermined. Deletions cut 0 bases from V and 6 bases from J, with 21 bases between. The CDR3 consists of 19 residues. Germline V lookup: CDR1 SEHNR, CDR2 FQNEAQ (reference sequence). CDR3 sequence: CASSLAGRGYSPSNSPLHF. CDR3 DNA: TGTGCCAGCAGCTTAGCCGGGCGGGGTTACTCGCCTTCTAATTCACCCCTCCACTTT.

J is TRBJ2-7 and V is TRBV30; D is perhaps TRBD1 (6 bases). The germline gives CDR1 GTSNPN, CDR2 SVGIG (reference sequence). The CDR3 covers 15 residues. The germline V and J ends were trimmed by 3 bases and 4 bases, with 19 bases remaining between them. The CDR3 reads CAWRGAVGGDYEQYF. The CDR3 coding sequence is TGTGCCTGGAGGGGGGCAGTGGGTGGAGATTACGAGCAGTACTTC.

The chain is built from TRBV30 and TRBJ2-3, with TRBD2 matching over 7 bases. The CDR3 is 12 residues long. Germline values: CDR1 GTSNPN, CDR2 SVGIG (reference sequence). V lost 5 bases and J lost 5; bases outside the gene matches: 4. CDR3 nucleotide sequence: TGTGCCTGGCGGGAGGCTATAGATACGCAGTATTTT. Its protein is CAWREAIDTQYF.

The chain has TRBV7-2 and TRBJ2-7, with D maybe TRBD1 (5 bases). Between the trimmed V and J ends, which lost 4 bases and 3 bases, there was a span of 13 bases. Per the germline V gene, CDR1 is SGHTA and CDR2 is FQGNSA. The CDR3 length is 14 residues. The CDR3: CASSSQGGSYEQYF. CDR3 DNA sequence: TGTGCCAGCAGCTCCCAGGGCGGAAGCTACGAGCAGTACTTC.

The chain links TRBV6-1 to TRBJ2-7; D uncertain. Germline values: CDR1 MNHNS, CDR2 SASEGT. The CDR3 consists of 10 residues. Trimming took 3 bases from V and 6 from J, leaving 3 bases between them. CDR3 sequence: CASSDFEQYF. CDR3 bases: TGTGCCAGCAGTGACTTCGAGCAGTACTTC.

This clone was seen just once. The chain couples TRBV11-2 to TRBJ2-1; 8 positions agree with TRBD2. The trim removed 5 bases at V and 3 bases at J, leaving 18 bases unmatched. The CDR3 consists of 19 residues. Germline V gene data show CDR1 as SGHAT and CDR2 as FQNNGV. The CDR3 coding sequence is TGTGCCAGCAGCCGAACTAACCAGTTCGGCGGGAGGAACTACAATGAGCAGTTCTTC. As protein: CASSRTNQFGGRNYNEQFF.

V is TRBV4-3 and J is TRBJ1-3, with a possible D match to TRBD1 (5 bases). Germline CDR1 LGHNA, CDR2 YSLEER. The CDR3 has 16 residues. The V end was cut by 0 bases, the J end by 0 bases, with 9 bases between. The CDR3 here is CASSQEGEGSGNTIYF. The CDR3 DNA reads TGCGCCAGCAGCCAAGAGGGGGAGGGCTCTGGAAACACCATATATTTT.

The chain combines TRBV7-2 with TRBJ1-6; 7 nucleotides align to TRBD1. The CDR3 has 15 residues. Germline V lookup: CDR1 SGHTA, CDR2 FQGNSA. With 5 bases clipped from V and 10 bases from J, the junction kept 11 bases outside the gene matches. CDR3 amino acids: CASSTYREGGSPLHF. DNA of the CDR3: TGTGCCAGCAGCACCTACAGGGAAGGGGGCTCACCCCTCCACTTT. Drawing the rest from reference TRBV7-2 and TRBJ1-6, the complete variable domain is GAGVSQSPSNKVTEKGKDVELRCDPISGHTALYWYRQSLGQGLEFLIYFQGNSAPDKSGLPSDRFSAERTGGSVSTLTIQRTQQEDSAVYLCASSTYREGGSPLHFGNGTRLTVT.

This sequence joins TRBV7-8 and TRBJ1-2; D is undetermined. The CDR3 loop spans 14 amino acids. Germline lookup yields CDR1 SGHVS and CDR2 FQNEAQ. V was clipped by 5 bases and J by 8 bases, with 18 bases between them. CDR3 sequence reads: CASSPDLGERGYTF. DNA of the CDR3: TGTGCCAGCAGCCCCGATCTCGGGGAGAGAGGCTACACCTTC.

The chain joins TRBV30 to TRBJ1-2; 12 positions match TRBD1. J was trimmed by 7 bases and V by 0 bases; bases with no gene match: 3. Germline assignment: CDR1 GTSNPN and CDR2 SVGIG (reference sequence). This CDR3 contains 14 residues. Here the CDR3 DNA reads TGTGCCTGGAGTGTACGGGGACAGGGGGCTGGCTACACCTTC. This sequence encodes CAWSVRGQGAGYTF.

The chain joins TRBV27 to TRBJ2-4; 9 bases fit TRBD1. This CDR3 comprises 15 residues. V shed 5 bases, J shed 12 bases, and the junction held 14 bases outside the gene matches. CDR1 and CDR2 (germline): MNHEY, SMNVEV (reference sequence). The CDR3 region is CASSELGTGLKTQYF. The DNA for the CDR3 is TGTGCCAGCAGTGAGCTCGGGACAGGGTTAAAGACTCAGTACTTC.

The V and J genes are TRBV6-4 and TRBJ2-3, with a tentative D call TRBD2 (5 bases). The CDR3 is 13 amino acids. Germline V gene data show CDR1 as MRHNA and CDR2 as SNTAGT. Trimming left V 4 bases short and J 2 bases short, with 7 bases between. The CDR3 reads CASSVDYTDTQYF. DNA for the CDR3: TGTGCCAGCAGTGTTGACTACACAGATACGCAGTATTTT.